This T cell receptor (beta chain) was found in a study of shared clonotypes between healthy human individuals. Worth noting for this clone: Its antigen is undetermined.

TCRdb's table, derived via immunoSEQ multiplex PCR, lists solely in-frame clones and lacks some. The sample lists 2 million to 2.5 million clones, around 95% occurring once. General study points: Collection of samples was limited to blood; tissue repertoires likely differ.

Trimming stripped 5 bases from V and 4 bases from J, with 11 bases between. Germline V CDR1 and CDR2: LNHDA, SQIVND (reference sequence). The CDR3 covers 14 residues. This TCR came from a man aged 18 to 30 in good health. The V and J genes are TRBV19 and TRBJ2-2; a weak D match, TRBD2 (6 bases). The sequenced material came from naive CD4+ T cells sorted from blood. Subset of the sample: CD45RA+ positively selected. The CDR3 spells CASSPGVGTGELFF. The CDR3 DNA follows: TGTGCCAGTAGTCCGGGGGTTGGCACCGGGGAGCTGTTTTTT.